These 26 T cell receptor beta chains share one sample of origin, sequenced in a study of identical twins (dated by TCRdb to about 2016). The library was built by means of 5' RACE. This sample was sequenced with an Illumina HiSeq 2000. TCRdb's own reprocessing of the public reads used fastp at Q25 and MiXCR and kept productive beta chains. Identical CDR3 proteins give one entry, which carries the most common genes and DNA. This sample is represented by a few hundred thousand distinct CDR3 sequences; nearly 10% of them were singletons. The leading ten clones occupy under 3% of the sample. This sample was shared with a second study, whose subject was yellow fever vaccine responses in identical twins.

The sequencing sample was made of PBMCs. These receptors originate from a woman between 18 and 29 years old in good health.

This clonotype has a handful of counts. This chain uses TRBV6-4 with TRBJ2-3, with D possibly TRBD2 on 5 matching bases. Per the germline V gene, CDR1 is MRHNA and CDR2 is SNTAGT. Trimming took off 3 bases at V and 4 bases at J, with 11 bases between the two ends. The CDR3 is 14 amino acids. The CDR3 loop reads CASSETGMADTQYF. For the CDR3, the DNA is TGTGCCAGCAGTGAGACGGGGATGGCAGATACGCAGTATTTT.

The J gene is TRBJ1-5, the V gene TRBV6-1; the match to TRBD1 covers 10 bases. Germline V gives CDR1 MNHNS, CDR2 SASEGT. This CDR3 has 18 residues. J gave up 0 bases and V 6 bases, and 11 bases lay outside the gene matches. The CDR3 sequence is CASRRGTGAADSNQPQHF. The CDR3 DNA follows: TGTGCCAGCAGGAGAGGGACAGGGGCTGCCGATAGCAATCAGCCCCAGCATTTT.

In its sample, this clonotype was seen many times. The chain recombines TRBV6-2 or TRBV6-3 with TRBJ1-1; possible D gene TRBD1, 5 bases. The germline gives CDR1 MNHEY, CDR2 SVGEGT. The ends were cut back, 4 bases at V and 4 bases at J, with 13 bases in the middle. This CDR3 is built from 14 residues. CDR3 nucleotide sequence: TGTGCCAGCAGTTTACAGGAGATCGGCACTGAAGCTTTCTTT. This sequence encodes CASSLQEIGTEAFF.

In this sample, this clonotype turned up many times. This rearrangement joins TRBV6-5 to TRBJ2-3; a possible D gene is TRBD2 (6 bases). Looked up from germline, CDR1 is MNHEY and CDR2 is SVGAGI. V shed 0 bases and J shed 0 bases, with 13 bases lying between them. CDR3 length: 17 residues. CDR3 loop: CASSYSVRGLSTDTQYF. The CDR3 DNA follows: TGTGCCAGCAGTTACTCTGTGCGGGGTCTGAGCACAGATACGCAGTATTTT.

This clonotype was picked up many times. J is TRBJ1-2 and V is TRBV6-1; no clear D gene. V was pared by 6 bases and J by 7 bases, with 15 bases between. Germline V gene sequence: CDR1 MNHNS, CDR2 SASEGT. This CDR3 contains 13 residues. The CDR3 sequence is CASSFGPASGYTF. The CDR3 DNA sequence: TGTGCCAGCAGCTTCGGACCCGCCTCTGGCTACACCTTC.

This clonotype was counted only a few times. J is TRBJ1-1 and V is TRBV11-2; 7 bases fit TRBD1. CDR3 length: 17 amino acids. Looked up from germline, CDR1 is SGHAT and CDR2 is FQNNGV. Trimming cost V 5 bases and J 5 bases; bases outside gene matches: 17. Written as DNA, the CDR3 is TGTGCCAGCAGCCGAAGCTACAGTGTGGAGGGGGCAACTGAAGCTTTCTTT. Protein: CASSRSYSVEGATEAFF.

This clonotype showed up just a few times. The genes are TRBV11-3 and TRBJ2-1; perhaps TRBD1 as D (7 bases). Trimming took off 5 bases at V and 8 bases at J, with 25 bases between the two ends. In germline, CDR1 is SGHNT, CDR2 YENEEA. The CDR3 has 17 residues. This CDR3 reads CASSPRFGGGLFDEQFF. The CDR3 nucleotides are TGTGCCAGCAGCCCCCGATTTGGAGGGGGCCTTTTCGATGAGCAGTTCTTC.

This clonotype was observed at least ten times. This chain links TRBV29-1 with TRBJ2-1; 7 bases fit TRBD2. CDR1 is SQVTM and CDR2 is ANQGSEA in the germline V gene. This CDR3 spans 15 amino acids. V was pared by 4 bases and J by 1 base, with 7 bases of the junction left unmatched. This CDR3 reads CSVVGAGASYNEQFF. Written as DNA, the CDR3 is TGCAGCGTTGTAGGTGCGGGAGCTTCCTACAATGAGCAGTTCTTC.

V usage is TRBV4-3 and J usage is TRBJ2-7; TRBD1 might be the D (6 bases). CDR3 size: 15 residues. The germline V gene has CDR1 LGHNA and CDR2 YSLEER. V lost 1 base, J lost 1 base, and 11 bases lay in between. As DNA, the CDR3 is TGCGCCAGCAGCCAAGGAGGGGGTCAGTCCTACGAGCAGTACTTC. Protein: CASSQGGGQSYEQYF.

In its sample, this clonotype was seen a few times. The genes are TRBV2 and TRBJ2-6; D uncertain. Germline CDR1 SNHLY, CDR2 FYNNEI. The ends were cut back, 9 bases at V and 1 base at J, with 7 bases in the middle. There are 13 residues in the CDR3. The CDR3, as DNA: TGTGCCAGTCCACGATCTGGGGCCAACGTCCTGACTTTC. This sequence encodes CASPRSGANVLTF.

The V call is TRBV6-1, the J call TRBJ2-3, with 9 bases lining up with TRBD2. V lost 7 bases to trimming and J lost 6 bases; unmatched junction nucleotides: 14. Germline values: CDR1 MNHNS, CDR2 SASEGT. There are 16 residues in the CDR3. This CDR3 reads CASTPLSSGSLDTQYF. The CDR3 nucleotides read TGTGCCAGCACCCCCCTTAGTAGCGGGAGTTTGGATACGCAGTATTTT.

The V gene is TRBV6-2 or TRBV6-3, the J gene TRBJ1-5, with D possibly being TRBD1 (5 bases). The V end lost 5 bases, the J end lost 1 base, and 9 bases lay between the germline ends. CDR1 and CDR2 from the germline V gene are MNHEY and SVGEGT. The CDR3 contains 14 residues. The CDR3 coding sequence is TGTGCCAGCAGTAGACGGGACAGCAATCAGCCCCAGCATTTT. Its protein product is CASSRRDSNQPQHF.

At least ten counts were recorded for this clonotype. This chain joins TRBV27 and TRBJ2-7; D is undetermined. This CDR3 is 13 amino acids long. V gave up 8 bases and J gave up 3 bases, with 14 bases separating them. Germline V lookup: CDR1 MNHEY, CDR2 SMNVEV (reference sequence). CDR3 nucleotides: TGTGCCAGCTCCTCCGGACCACACTACGAGCAGTACTTC. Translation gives CASSSGPHYEQYF.

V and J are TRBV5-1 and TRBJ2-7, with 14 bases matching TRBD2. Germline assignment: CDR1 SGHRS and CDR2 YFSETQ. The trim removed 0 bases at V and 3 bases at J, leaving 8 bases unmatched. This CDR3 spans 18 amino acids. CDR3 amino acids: CASSLGLLGLAGVYEQYF. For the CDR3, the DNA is TGCGCCAGCAGCTTGGGTCTGTTGGGACTAGCGGGAGTCTACGAGCAGTACTTC.

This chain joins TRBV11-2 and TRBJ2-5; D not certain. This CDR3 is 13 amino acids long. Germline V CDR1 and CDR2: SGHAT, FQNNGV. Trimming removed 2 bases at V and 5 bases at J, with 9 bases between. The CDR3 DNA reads TGTGCCAGCAGCTTAACAGAGTTGGAGACCCAGTACTTC. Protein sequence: CASSLTELETQYF.

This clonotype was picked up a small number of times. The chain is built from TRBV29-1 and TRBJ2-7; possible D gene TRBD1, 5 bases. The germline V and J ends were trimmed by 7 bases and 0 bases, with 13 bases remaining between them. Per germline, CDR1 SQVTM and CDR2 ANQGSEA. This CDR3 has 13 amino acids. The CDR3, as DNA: TGCAGCGCCACCGACAGCGTCTCCTACGAGCAGTACTTC. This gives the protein CSATDSVSYEQYF.

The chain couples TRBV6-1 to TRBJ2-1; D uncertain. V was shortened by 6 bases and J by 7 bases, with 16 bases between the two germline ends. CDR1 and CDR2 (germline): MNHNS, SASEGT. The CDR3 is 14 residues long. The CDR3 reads CASRTFSNRNEQFF. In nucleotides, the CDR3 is TGTGCCAGCAGGACCTTCAGCAATAGGAATGAGCAGTTCTTC.

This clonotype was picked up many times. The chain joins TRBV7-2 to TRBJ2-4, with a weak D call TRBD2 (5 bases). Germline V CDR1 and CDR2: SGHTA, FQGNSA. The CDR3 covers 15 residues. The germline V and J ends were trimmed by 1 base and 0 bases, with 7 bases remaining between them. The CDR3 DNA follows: TGTGCCAGCAGCTTAGGGGCGGGAGCCAAAAACATTCAGTACTTC. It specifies CASSLGAGAKNIQYF. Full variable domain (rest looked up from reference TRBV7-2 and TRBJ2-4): GAGVSQSPSNKVTEKGKDVELRCDPISGHTALYWYRQSLGQGLEFLIYFQGNSAPDKSGLPSDRFSAERTGGSVSTLTIQRTQQEDSAVYLCASSLGAGAKNIQYFGAGTRLSVL.

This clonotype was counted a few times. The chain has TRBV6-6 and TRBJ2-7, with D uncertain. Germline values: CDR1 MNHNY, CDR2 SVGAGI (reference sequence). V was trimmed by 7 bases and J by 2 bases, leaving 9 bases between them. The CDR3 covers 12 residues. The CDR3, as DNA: TGTGCCAGCACCTCGGATACCTACGAGCAGTACTTC. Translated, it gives CASTSDTYEQYF.

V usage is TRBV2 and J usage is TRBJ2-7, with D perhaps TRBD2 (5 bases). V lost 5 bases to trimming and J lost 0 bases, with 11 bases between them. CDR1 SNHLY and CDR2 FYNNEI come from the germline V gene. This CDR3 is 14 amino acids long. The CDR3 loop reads CASSTGIFSYEQYF. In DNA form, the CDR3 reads TGTGCCAGCAGTACCGGGATCTTCTCCTACGAGCAGTACTTC. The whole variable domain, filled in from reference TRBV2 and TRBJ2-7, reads EPEVTQTPSHQVTQMGQEVILRCVPISNHLYFYWYRQILGQKVEFLVSFYNNEISEKSEIFDDQFSVERPDGSNFTLKIRSTKLEDSAMYFCASSTGIFSYEQYFGPGTRLTVT.

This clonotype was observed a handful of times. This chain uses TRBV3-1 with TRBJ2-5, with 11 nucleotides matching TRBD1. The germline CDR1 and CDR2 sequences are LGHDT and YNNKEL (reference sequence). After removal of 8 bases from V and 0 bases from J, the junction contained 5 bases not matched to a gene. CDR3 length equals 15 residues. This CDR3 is CASGPGQGDQETQYF. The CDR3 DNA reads TGTGCCAGCGGACCGGGACAGGGGGACCAAGAGACCCAGTACTTC.

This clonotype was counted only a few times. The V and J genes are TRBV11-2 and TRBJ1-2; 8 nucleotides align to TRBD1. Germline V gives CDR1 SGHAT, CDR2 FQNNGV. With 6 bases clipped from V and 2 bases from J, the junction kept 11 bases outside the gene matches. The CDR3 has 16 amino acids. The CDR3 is CASSPASRTGNYGYTF. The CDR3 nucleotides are TGTGCCAGCAGTCCTGCGAGTCGGACAGGGAACTATGGCTACACCTTC.

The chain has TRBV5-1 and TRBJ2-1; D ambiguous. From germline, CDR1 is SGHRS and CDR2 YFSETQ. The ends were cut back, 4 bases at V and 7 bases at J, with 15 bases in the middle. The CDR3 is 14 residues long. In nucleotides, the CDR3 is TGCGCCAGCAGCCCAGCTTCCGGTGGGAATGAGCAGTTCTTC. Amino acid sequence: CASSPASGGNEQFF.

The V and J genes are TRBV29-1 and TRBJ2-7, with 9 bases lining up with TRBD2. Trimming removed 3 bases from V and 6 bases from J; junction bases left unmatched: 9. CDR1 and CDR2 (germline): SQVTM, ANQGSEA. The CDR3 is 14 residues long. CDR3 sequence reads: CSVEAEREDGEQYF. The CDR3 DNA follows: TGCAGCGTTGAGGCTGAGCGGGAGGACGGCGAGCAGTACTTC.

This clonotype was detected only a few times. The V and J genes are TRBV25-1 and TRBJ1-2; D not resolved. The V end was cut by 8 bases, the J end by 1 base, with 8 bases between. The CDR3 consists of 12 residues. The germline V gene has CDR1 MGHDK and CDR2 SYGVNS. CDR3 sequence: CASQRDNYGYTF. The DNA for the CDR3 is TGTGCCAGCCAGAGGGATAACTATGGCTACACCTTC.

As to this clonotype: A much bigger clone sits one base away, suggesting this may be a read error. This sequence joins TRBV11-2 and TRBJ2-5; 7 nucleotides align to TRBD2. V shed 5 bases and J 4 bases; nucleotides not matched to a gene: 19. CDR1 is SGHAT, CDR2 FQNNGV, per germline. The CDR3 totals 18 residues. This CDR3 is CASSPPDPSGRRGETQYF. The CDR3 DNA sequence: TGTGCCAGCAGCCCACCAGACCCATCCGGGAGGAGGGGAGAGACCCAGTACTTC.